The sequence of this T cell receptor beta chain was determined in a study of T cells after posttransplantation cyclophosphamide (dated by TCRdb to between 2015 and 2016). Concerning the study at large: The study tracked T cell repertoire reconstitution by TRB sequencing after myeloablative bone marrow transplantation using posttransplantation cyclophosphamide as GVHD prophylaxis. Because TRA and TRB clonality were tightly correlated in 9 samples, subsequent TCR analyses were focused on TRB only. Blood from every one of the roughly 35 PTCy patients who had 1-year posttransplant specimens underwent TRB sequencing. Samples from 30 to 35 PTCy-treated patients, along with samples from about 16 of their related bone marrow donors, underwent antigen receptor sequencing. Up to about 3 additional blood samples from 2 to 5.2 years after transplant were also TRB-sequenced in 3 patients, as was pretransplant blood from a handful of patients. Public TRB sequences were compared against a database of over 3,600 sequences linked to responses to pathogens, tumor antigens, self-antigens and alloantigens. Results and caveats for the whole study, not just this receptor: The TRB repertoires of T cells infiltrating skin or the GI tract showed only limited overlap with the TRB repertoires found in blood. At 1-2 months, donor-recipient similarity was low but rose over the first year, and the later blood repertoires were often dominated by donor CD8+ memory clones. Across more than 35 patients, recipient CMV seropositivity and CMV reactivation were highly associated with TRB clonality; PTCy diversity was similar to CNI/methotrexate controls.

This clone was counted once. Its specific antigen is unknown. No base quality information exists; no much larger clone differs at one position. TRB sequencing was run on genomic DNA with either the immunoSEQ assay at survey resolution or the hsTCRB kit. As for the authors' bioinformatics: The immunoSEQ software handled initial read processing, and the LymphoSeq R package was used for repertoire analyses. Clonality was computed as 1 minus normalized Shannon entropy; Gini coefficient was also calculated for each TRB dataset. To infer phenotypes in unsorted samples, TRB sequences from sorted subsets of the recipient or donor were mapped onto the unsorted samples of the same recipient. Imported from immuneACCESS, the table was reduced by TCRdb to in-frame sequences with V and J called. These copies leave out some clones; in studies compared against another copy, an unresolved V gene accounts for under half, and the cause of the remainder is not known. From that table come the V and J calls and clone size; the DNA was used to work out D and trimming. The sample contains around 15,000 clones, 85% of them found a single time. The ten largest clones represent less than 30% of the sample.

The CDR3 goes from the cysteine to the phenylalanine over 13 residues. Left in the record is the CDR3 DNA by itself, 39 bases read in frame from the first base. CDR1 and CDR2 are read off the germline V gene as SGHDT and YYEEEE. The control cohort consisted of 11 patients who had myeloablative marrow transplants with methotrexate plus a calcineurin inhibitor and who were sampled 1 year after transplant. Peripheral blood and bone marrow mononuclear cells were isolated by Ficoll-Hypaque density centrifugation and were cryopreserved. The TCR sequence derives from a female patient in her late teens or twenties who received an allogeneic stem cell transplant from an unrelated donor, was CMV-positive, and had acute and chronic GVHD. After a transplant, the donor of the graft may account for some T cells. The rearrangement joined TRBV5-6 to TRBJ2-5, with the D gene too uncertain to name. The DNA end is a closer match to TRBJ2-7, so the J assignment may be wrong. The starting material was PBMCs, obtained after allogeneic stem cell transplant with calcineurin inhibitor and methotrexate. This receptor has the CDR3 CASSLDVAYEQYF. The sequenced DNA: TGTGCCAGCAGCTTGGACGTCGCCTACGAGCAGTACTTC.